The sample holds a few counts of the clone carrying this TCR beta chain. The source of the sample is a study of blood T cells in healthy people across ages. CDR1 SQVTM and CDR2 ANQGSEA come from the germline V gene. The CDR3 is made up of 11 amino acids. V dropped 5 bases and J dropped 7 bases, with 10 bases sitting between them. The second PCR ran 7 to 11 cycles with a sample-barcoded 5' primer and J-beta primers. TCRdb ran MiXCR on the 5' RACE reads and lists one entry per CDR3 protein. The sample shows over 600,000 distinct CDR3 sequences, 20% to 25% of them seen only once. J is TRBJ2-3 and V is TRBV29-1, with D perhaps TRBD1 (6 bases). The TCR sequence derives from a man between 65 and 80 years old in good health. Sequencing was carried out using blood. Here the CDR3 reads CSVYTGNTQYF. As DNA, the CDR3 is TGCAGCGTTTATACAGGGAATACGCAGTATTTT.